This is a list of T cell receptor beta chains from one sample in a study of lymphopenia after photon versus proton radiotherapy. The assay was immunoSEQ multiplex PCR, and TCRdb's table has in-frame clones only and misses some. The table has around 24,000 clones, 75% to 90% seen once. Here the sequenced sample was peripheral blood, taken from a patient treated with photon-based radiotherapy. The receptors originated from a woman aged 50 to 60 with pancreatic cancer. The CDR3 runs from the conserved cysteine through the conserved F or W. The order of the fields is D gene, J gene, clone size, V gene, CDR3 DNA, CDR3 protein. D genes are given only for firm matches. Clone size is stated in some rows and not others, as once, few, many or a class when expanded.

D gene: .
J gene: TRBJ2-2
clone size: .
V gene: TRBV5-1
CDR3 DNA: TGCGCCAGCAGTAGTCAGGGTTGGGCCGGGGAGCTGTTTTTT
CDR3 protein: CASSSQGWAGELFF

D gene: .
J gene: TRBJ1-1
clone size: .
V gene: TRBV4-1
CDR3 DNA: TGCGCCAGCAGCCAAAACACTGAAGCTTTCTTT
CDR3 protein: CASSQNTEAFF

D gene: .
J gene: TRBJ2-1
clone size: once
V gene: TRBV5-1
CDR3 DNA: TGCGCCAGCAGGGTCGGACCCGACAATGAGCAGTTCTTC
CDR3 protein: CASRVGPDNEQFF

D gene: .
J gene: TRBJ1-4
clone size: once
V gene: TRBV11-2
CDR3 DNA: TGTGCCAGCAGCGTAGGGGACATGCTTAATGAAAAACTGTTTTTT
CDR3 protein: CASSVGDMLNEKLFF

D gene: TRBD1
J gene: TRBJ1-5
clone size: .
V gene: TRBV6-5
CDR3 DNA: TGTGCCAGCAGACCCGACAGGGGCGGCAATCAGCCCCAGCATTTT
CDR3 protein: CASRPDRGGNQPQHF

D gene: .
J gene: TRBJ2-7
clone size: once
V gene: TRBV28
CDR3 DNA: TGTGCCAGCAGAAGCCGGGACCTAGGGAACTACGAGCAGTACTTC
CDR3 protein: CASRSRDLGNYEQYF

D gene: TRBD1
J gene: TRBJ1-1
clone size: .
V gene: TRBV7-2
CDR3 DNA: TGTGCCAGCAGCACCCGGACAGGGGAATTCACTGAAGCTTTCTTT
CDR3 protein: CASSTRTGEFTEAFF

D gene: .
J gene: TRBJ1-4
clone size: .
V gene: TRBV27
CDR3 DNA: TGTGCCAGCAGTTTATCGGGGGATGAAAAACTGTTTTTT
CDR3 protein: CASSLSGDEKLFF

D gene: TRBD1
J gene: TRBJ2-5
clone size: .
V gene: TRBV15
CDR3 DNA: TGTGCCACCAGCAGAGGGGGCGACAGGGGGGAGACCCAGTACTTC
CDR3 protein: CATSRGGDRGETQYF

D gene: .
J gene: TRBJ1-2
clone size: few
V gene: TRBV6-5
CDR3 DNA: TGTGCCAGCAGTTACCTGGGGGAGCATGGCTACACCTTC
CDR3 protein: CASSYLGEHGYTF

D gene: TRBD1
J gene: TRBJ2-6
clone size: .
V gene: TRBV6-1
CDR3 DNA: TGTGCCAGCAGTGAAGGGGTGACAGGGGGCGGGCCGGGGGCCAACGTCCTGACTTTC
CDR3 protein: CASSEGVTGGGPGANVLTF

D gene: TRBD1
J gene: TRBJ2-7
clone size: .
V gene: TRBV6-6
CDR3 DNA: TGTGCCAGCAGTTACCGGACAGGGGGTAGTTACGAGCAGTACTTC
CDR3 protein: CASSYRTGGSYEQYF

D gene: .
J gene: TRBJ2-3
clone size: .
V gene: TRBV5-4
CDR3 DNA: TGTGCCAGCAGCTTGGGACGGAGCACAGATACGCAGTATTTT
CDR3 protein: CASSLGRSTDTQYF

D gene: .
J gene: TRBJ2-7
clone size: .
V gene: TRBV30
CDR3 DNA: TGTGCCTGGAGTGTACGAGACTACGAGCAGTACTTC
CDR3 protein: CAWSVRDYEQYF

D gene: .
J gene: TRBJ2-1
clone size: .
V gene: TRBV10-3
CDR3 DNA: TGTGCCATCAGTGAGCGGGACAACAATGAGCAGTTCTTC
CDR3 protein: CAISERDNNEQFF

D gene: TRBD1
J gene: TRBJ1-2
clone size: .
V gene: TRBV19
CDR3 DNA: TGTGCCAGTAGTCCCAAGGGGGCGAACTATGGCTACACCTTC
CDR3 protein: CASSPKGANYGYTF

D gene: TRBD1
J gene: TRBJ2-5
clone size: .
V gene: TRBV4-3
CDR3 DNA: TGCGCCAGCAGCCAAGATTTAGTTGGGGGGACAGGGAAGACCCAGTACTTC
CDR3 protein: CASSQDLVGGTGKTQYF

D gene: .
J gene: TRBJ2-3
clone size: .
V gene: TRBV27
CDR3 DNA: TGTGCCAGCAGTTCGAGCGGAATAACGGCAGATACGCAGTATTTT
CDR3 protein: CASSSSGITADTQYF

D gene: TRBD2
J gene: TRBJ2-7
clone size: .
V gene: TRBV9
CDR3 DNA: TGTGCCAGCAGCGTCGTCCGGGAGATGACTAGCGATCCCTACGAGCAGTACTTC
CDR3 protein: CASSVVREMTSDPYEQYF

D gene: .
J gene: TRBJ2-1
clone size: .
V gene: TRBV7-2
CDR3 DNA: TGTGCCAGCAGCTTTAGATATGAGCAGTTCTTC
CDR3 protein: CASSFRYEQFF

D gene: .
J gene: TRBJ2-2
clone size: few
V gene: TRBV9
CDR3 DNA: TGTGCCAGCAGCGGCGCGGCGGGGAACACCGGGGAGCTGTTTTTT
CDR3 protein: CASSGAAGNTGELFF

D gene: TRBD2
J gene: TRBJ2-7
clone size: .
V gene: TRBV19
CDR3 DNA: TGTGCCAGTAGTATTGCACCGGGAGGCGAGCAGTACTTC
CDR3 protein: CASSIAPGGEQYF

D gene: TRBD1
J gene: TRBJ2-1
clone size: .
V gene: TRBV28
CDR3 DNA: TGTGCCAGCAGTTCATACAGGGGGAATGAGCAGTTCTTC
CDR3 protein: CASSSYRGNEQFF

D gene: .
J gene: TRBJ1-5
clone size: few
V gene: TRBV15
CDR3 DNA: TGTGCCACCAGCAGAGGGGGAGGGAGCAATCAGCCCCAGCATTTT
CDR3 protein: CATSRGGGSNQPQHF

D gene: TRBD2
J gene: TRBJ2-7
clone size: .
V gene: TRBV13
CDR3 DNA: TGTGCCAGCAGCACGGGACTAGCCCTCGAGCAGTACTTC
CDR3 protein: CASSTGLALEQYF

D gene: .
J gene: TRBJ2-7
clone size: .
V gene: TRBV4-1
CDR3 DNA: TGCGCCAGCAGCCAAGCGCTTCTCTACGAGCAGTACTTC
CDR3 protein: CASSQALLYEQYF

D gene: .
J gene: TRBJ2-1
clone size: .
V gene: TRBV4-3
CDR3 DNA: TGCGCCAGCAGCCAAGATTTAGTGGGAGTTCGCTACAATGAGCAGTTCTTC
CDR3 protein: CASSQDLVGVRYNEQFF

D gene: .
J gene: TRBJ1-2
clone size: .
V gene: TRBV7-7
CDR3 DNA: TGTGCCAGCAGCCGGAGCCGGACGGTAGCTAACTATGGCTACACCTTC
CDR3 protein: CASSRSRTVANYGYTF

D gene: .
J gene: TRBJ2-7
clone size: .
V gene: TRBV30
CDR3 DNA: TGTGCCTGGAGTGTGCTGGAGAGGTCCTACGAGCAGTACTTC
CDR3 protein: CAWSVLERSYEQYF

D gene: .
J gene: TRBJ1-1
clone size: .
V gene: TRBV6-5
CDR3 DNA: TGTGCCAGCACCGGGGGGCGCAGGAGGGACACTGAAGCTTTCTTT
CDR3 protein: CASTGGRRRDTEAFF